This T cell receptor beta chain was recorded in a study of cytomegalovirus exposure and HLA in healthy donors. Study-wide findings and caveats: Whilst most TCR sequences proved rare, a subset of public TCRs occurred across many donors. Altogether, 150 or so TCR beta chains were recorded as cytomegalovirus-associated. With high specificity and sensitivity, the classifier reportedly diagnosed cytomegalovirus status.

Data came from immunoSEQ multiplex PCR; TCRdb stores just in-frame clones and leaves some out. The sample holds 160,000 or so clones, about four fifths seen once. This CDR3 spans 15 amino acids. V was pared by 5 bases and J by 2 bases, with 6 bases of the junction left unmatched. CDR1 and CDR2 from the germline V gene are SGHVS and FQNEAQ. On this clone itself: Its antigen is still unknown.

The clonotype was recovered from a man younger than 40 in good health and CMV-seropositive. This sequence joins TRBV7-8 and TRBJ2-7; TRBD2 matches 10 bases. What was sequenced was PBMCs. As DNA, the CDR3 is TGTGCCAGCAGCCTCCGGACTAGCGGAGCCTACGAGCAGTACTTC. This sequence encodes CASSLRTSGAYEQYF. Looking up the rest from reference TRBV7-8 and TRBJ2-7 gives the full variable domain: GAGVSQSPRYKVAKRGQDVALRCDPISGHVSLFWYQQALGQGPEFLTYFQNEAQLDKSGLPSDRFFAERPEGSVSTLKIQRTQQEDSAVYLCASSLRTSGAYEQYFGPGTRLTVT.